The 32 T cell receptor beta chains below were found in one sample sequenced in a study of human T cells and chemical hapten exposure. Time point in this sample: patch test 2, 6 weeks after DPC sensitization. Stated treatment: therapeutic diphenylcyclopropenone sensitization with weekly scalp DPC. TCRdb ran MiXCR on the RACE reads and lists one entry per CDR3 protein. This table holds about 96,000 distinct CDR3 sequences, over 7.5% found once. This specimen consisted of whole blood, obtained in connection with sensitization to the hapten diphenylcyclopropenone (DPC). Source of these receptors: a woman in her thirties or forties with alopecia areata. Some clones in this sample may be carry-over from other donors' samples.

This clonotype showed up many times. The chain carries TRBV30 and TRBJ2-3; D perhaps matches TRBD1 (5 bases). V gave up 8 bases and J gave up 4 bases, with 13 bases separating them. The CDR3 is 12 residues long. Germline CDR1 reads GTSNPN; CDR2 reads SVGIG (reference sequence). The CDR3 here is CAGDSGSDTQYF. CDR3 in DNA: TGTGCCGGCGACTCAGGGTCAGATACGCAGTATTTT.

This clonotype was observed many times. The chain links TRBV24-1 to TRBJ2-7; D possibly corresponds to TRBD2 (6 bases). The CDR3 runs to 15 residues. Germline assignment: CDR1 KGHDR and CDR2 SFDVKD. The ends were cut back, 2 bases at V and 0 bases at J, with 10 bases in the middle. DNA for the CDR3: TGTGCCACCAGTGATTCTCGGGAGAACTCCTACGAGCAGTACTTC. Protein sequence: CATSDSRENSYEQYF.

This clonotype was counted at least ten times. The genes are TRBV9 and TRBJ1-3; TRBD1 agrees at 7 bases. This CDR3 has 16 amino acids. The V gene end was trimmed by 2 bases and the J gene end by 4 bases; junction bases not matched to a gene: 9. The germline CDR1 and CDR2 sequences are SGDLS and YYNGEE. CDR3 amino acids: CASSVDRVPNGNTIYF. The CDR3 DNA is TGTGCCAGCAGCGTCGACAGGGTTCCTAACGGAAACACCATATATTTT.

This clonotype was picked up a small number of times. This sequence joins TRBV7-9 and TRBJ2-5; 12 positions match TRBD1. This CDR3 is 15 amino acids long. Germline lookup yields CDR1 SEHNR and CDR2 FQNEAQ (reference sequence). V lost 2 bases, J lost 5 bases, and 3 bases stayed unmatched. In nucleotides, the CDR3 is TGTGCCAGCAGCTTATCGGGACAGGGGGCCGAGACCCAGTACTTC. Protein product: CASSLSGQGAETQYF.

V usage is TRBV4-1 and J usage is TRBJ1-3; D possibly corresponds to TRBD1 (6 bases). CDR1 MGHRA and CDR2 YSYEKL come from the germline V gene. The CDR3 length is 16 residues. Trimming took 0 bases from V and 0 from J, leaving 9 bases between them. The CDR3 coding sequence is TGCGCCAGCAGCCAAGAGAGGGGGTCCTCTGGAAACACCATATATTTT. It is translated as CASSQERGSSGNTIYF.

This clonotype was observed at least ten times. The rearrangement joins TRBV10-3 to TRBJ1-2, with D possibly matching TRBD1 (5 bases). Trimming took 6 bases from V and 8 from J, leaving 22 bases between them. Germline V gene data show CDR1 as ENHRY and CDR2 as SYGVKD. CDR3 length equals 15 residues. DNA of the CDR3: TGTGCCATCAGGGCCGGGACTTCCCTAAATGAGGGCTACACCTTC. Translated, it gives CAIRAGTSLNEGYTF.

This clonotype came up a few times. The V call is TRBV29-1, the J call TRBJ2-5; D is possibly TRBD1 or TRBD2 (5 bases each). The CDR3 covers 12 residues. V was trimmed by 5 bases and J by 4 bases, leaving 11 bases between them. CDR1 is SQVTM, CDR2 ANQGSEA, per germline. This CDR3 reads CSVRAGRETQYF. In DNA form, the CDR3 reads TGCAGCGTTCGCGCAGGGAGAGAGACCCAGTACTTC.

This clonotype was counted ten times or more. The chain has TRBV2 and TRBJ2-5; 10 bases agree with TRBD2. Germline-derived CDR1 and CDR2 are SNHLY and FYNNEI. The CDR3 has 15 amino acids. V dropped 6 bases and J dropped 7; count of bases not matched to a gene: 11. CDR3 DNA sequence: TGTGCCAGCAGAAGGACTAGCGGAAACCCACGGACCCAGTACTTC. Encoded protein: CASRRTSGNPRTQYF.

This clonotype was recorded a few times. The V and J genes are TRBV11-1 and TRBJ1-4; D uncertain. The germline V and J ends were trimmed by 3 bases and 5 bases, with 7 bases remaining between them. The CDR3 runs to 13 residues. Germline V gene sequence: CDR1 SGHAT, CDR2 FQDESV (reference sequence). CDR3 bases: TGTGCCAGCAGCTTCGTCACGAATGAAAAACTGTTTTTT. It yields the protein CASSFVTNEKLFF. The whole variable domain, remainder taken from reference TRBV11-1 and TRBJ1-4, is EAEVAQSPRYKITEKSQAVAFWCDPISGHATLYWYRQILGQGPELLVQFQDESVVDDSQLPKDRFSAERLKGVDSTLKIQPAELGDSAMYLCASSFVTNEKLFFGSGTQLSVL.

The CDR3 DNA reads as TGCAGTGCTAGAGCATACGGCTACACCTTC. Amino acids: CSARAYGYTF. The chain couples TRBV20-1 to TRBJ1-2, with D unclear. Trimming stripped 1 base from V and 8 bases from J, with 5 bases between. The CDR3 loop spans 10 amino acids. Germline CDR1 is DFQATT and CDR2 is SNEGSKA (reference sequence).

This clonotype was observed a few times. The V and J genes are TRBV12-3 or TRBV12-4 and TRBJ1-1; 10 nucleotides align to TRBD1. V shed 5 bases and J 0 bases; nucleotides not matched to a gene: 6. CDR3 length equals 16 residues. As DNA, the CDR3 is TGTGCCAGCAGTAGGGACAGGGGCCTTATGAACACTGAAGCTTTCTTT. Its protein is CASSRDRGLMNTEAFF.

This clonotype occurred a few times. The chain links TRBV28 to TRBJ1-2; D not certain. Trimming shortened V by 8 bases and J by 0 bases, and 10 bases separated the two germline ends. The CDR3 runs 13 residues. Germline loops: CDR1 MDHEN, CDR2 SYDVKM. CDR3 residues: CASFTTANYGYTF. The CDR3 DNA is TGTGCCAGCTTTACTACAGCTAACTATGGCTACACCTTC.

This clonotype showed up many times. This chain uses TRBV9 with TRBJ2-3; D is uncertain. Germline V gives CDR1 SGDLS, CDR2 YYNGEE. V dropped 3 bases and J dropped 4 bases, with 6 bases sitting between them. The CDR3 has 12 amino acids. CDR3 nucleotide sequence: TGTGCCAGCAGCGCTCTGTCAGATACGCAGTATTTT. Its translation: CASSALSDTQYF.

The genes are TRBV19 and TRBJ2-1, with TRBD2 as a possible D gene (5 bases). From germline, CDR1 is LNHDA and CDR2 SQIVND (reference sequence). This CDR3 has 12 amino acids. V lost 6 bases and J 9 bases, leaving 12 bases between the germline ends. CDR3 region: CASRRRAGEQFF. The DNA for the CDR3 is TGTGCCAGTAGAAGACGGGCGGGTGAGCAGTTCTTC. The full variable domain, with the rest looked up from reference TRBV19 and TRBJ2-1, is DGGITQSPKYLFRKEGQNVTLSCEQNLNHDAMYWYRQDPGQGLRLIYYSQIVNDFQKGDIAEGYSVSREKKESFPLTVTSAQKNPTAFYLCASRRRAGEQFFGPGTRLTVL.

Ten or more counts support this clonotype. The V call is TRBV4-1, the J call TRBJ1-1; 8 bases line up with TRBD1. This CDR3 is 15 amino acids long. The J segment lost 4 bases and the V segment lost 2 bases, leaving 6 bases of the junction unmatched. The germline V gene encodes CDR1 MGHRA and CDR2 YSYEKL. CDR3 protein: CASSQPRTGRTEAFF. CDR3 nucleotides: TGCGCCAGCAGCCAACCCCGGACAGGGCGCACTGAAGCTTTCTTT.

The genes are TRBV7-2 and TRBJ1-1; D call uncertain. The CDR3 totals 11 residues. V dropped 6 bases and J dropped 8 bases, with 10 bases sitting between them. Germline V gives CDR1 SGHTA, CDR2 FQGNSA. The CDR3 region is CASSNLGEAFF. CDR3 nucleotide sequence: TGTGCCAGCAGTAACCTAGGGGAAGCTTTCTTT. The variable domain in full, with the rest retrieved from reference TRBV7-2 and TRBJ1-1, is GAGVSQSPSNKVTEKGKDVELRCDPISGHTALYWYRQSLGQGLEFLIYFQGNSAPDKSGLPSDRFSAERTGGSVSTLTIQRTQQEDSAVYLCASSNLGEAFFGQGTRLTVV.

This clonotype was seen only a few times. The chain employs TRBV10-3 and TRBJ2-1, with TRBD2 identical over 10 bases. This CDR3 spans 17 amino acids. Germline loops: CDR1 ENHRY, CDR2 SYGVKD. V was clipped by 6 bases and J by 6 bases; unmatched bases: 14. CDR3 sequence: CAISLSLPGLAFNEQFF. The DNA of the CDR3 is TGTGCCATCAGCCTGAGTCTGCCGGGACTAGCGTTCAATGAGCAGTTCTTC.

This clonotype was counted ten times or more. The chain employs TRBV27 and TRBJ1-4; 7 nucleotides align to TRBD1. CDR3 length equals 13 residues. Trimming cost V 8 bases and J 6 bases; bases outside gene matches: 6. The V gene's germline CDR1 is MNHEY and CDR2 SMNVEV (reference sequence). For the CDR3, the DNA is TGTGCCAGCTCCAGACAGGGAGATGAAAAACTGTTTTTT. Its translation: CASSRQGDEKLFF.

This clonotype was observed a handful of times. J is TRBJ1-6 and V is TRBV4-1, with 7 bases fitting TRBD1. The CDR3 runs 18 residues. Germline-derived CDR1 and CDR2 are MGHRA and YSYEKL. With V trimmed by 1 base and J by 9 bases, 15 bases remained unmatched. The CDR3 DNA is TGCGCCAGCAGCCAAGCCCCCTACGGTACAGGGGAGGGTTCACCCCTCCACTTT. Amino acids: CASSQAPYGTGEGSPLHF.

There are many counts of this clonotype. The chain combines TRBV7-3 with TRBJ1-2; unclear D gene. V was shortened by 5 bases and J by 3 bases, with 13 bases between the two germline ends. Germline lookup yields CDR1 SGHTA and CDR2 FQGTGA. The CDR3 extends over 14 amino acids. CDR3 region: CASSPHPGDYGYTF. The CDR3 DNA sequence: TGTGCCAGCAGCCCCCATCCGGGCGACTATGGCTACACCTTC.

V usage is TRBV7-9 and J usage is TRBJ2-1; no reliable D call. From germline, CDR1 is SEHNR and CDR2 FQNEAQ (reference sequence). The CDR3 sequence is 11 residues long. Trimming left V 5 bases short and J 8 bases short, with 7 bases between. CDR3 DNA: TGTGCCAGCAGCCTCGATCATGAGCAGTTCTTC. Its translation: CASSLDHEQFF.

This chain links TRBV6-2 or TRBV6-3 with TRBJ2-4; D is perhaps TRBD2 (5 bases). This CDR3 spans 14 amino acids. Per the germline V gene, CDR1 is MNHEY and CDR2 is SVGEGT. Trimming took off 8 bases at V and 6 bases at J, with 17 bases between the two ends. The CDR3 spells CASGLTGVPNIQYF. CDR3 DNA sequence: TGTGCCAGCGGCTTGACCGGGGTCCCAAACATTCAGTACTTC.

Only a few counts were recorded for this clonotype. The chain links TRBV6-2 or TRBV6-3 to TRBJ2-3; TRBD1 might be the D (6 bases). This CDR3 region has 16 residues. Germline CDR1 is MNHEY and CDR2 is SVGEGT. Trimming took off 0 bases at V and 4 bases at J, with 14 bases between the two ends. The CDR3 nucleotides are TGTGCCAGCAGTTACTCCGAGGGGGTTTTTCCAGATACGCAGTATTTT. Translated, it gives CASSYSEGVFPDTQYF.

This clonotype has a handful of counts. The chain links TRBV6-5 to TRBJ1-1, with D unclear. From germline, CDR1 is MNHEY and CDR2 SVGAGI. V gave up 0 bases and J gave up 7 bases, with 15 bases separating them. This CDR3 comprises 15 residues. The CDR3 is CASSYSAVRIGEAFF. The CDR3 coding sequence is TGTGCCAGCAGTTACTCGGCCGTCAGGATCGGTGAAGCTTTCTTT.

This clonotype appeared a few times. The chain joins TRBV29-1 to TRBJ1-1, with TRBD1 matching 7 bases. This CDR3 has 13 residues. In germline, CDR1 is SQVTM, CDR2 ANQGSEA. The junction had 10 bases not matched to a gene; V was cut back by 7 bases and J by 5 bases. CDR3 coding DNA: TGCAGCGCCAAGGGACAGTACGATACTGAAGCTTTCTTT. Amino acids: CSAKGQYDTEAFF.

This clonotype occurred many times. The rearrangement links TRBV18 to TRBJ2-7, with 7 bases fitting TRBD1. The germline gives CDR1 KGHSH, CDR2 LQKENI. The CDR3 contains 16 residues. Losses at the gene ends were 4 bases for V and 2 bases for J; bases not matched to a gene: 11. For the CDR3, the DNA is TGTGCCAGCTCACTAAACCCGGGACAGCTTACCTACGAGCAGTACTTC. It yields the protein CASSLNPGQLTYEQYF.

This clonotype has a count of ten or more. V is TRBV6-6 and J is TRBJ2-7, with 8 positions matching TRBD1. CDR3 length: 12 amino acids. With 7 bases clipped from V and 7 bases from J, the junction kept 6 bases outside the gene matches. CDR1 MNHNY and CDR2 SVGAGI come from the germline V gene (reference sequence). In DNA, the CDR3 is TGTGCCAGCAACCCGGGACAGGCGGAGCAGTACTTC. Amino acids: CASNPGQAEQYF.

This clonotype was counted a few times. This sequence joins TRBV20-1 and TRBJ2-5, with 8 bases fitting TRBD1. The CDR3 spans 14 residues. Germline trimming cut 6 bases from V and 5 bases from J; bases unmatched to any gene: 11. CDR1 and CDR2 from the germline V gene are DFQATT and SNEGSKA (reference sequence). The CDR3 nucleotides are TGCAGTGCAAACCCAGGGGGCGCCCAGGAGACCCAGTACTTC. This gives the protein CSANPGGAQETQYF.

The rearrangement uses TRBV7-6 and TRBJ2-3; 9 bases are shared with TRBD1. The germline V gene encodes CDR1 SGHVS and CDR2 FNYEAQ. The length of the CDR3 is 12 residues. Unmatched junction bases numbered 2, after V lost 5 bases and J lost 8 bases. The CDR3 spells CASSGDRVTQYF. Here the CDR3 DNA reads TGTGCCAGCAGCGGGGACAGGGTTACGCAGTATTTT.

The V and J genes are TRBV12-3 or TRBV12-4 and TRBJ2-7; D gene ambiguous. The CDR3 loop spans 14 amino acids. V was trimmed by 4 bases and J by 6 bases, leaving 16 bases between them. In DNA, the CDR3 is TGTGCCAGCAGTTCCCCCAACAGTCTCCGCGAGCAGTACTTC. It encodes CASSSPNSLREQYF.

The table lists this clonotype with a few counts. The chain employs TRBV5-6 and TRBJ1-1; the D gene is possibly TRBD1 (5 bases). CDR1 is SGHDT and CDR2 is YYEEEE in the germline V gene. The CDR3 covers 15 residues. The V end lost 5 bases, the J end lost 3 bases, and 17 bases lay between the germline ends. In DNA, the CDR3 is TGTGCCAGCAGTTATGACGGGGAGGGGTACACTGAAGCTTTCTTT. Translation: CASSYDGEGYTEAFF.

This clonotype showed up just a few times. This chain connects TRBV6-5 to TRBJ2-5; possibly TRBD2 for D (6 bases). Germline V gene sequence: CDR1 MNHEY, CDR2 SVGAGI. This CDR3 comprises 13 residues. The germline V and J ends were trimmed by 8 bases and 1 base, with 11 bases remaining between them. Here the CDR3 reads CASRRGVQETQYF. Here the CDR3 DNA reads TGTGCCAGCCGACGCGGGGTCCAAGAGACCCAGTACTTC.